The source of this T cell receptor beta chain is a study of blood T cell repertoires in COVID-19. About the research overall: There were acute and convalescent COVID-19 samples, and they came from the United States, Italy and Spain.

Authors' analysis steps: By means of reference gene primer amplification, nucleated cell counts were estimated. Clones were sequenced by immunoSEQ multiplex PCR, and TCRdb holds only the in-frame ones, with some missing. V and J calls and clone size are those listed in that table; D and trimming were worked out from the DNA. The data hold about 30,000 clones, with 85% to 90% observed a single time. V gave up 7 bases and J gave up 0 bases, with 11 bases separating them. The CDR3 sequence is 14 residues long. Per germline, CDR1 LGHNT and CDR2 FRNRAP. Sequencing was performed on peripheral blood. This TCR derives from an elderly man with acute or convalescent COVID-19. The chain combines TRBV12-5 with TRBJ2-3; weak D call: TRBD1 (5 bases). This CDR3 reads CASALTDSTDTQYF. CDR3 bases: TGTGCTAGTGCCCTGACAGATAGCACAGATACGCAGTATTTT.